The source of this T cell receptor beta chain is a study of monozygotic twins with inflammatory bowel disease. cDNA for each sample came from eight separate reactions. TCRdb reprocessed the 5' RACE reads; each CDR3 protein has one entry and no DNA is given. The sample data list about 300,000 distinct CDR3 sequences. CDR3 length: 13 amino acids. Germline V lookup: CDR1 MNHEY, CDR2 SVGAGI. This clonotype was sampled from a human donor with ulcerative colitis or Crohn's disease, or a healthy co-twin of an affected twin (not recorded which). The rearrangement links TRBV6-5 to TRBJ1-6; TCRdb indicates TRBD1, and absent DNA this call remains unverified. The sample consisted of blood. The CDR3 sequence is CASSDRDSSPLHF.